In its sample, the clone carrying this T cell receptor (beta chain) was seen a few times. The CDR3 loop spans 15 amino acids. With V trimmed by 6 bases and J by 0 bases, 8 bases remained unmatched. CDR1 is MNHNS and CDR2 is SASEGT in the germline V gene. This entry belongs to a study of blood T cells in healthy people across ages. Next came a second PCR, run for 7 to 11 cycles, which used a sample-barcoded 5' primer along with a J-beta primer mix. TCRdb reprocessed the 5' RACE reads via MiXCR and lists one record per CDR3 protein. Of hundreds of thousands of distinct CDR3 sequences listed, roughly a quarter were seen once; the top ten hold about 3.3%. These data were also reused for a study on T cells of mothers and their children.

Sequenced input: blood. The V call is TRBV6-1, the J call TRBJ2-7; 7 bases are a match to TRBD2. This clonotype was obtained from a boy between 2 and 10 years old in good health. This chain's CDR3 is CASRPLAGSSYEQYF. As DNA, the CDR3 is TGTGCCAGCAGGCCCTTAGCGGGCAGCTCCTACGAGCAGTACTTC.